These T cell receptor beta chains were read from a single sample in a study of T cell repertoires in cytomegalovirus infection. Their recognized antigens are unknown. TCRdb re-derived calls from the reads in MiXCR, one entry per CDR3 protein. This table holds 80,000 to 95,000 distinct CDR3 sequences, around 28% found once. The specimen was CD8+ T cells from cultured PBMCs, collected from culture after CMV antigen stimulation. These receptors came from a human donor in good health (CMV status not recorded). Some clones in this sample may be carry-over from other donors' samples. CDR3s include the opening cysteine and the closing phenylalanine or tryptophan. D genes are given only for firm matches. Size values are once, few and many counts, or a class for expanded clones, and some rows have none.

V gene	J gene	D gene	clone size	CDR3 protein	CDR3 DNA
TRBV6-2/TRBV6-3	TRBJ2-1	-	-	CASSYPRPEQFF	TGTGCCAGCAGTTATCCCCGTCCTGAGCAGTTCTTC
TRBV7-2	TRBJ1-2	TRBD1	-	CASSLWTGDYGYTF	TGTGCCAGCAGCCTGTGGACAGGCGATTATGGCTACACCTTC
TRBV7-9	TRBJ2-3	-	-	CASSPDYQGADTQYF	TGTGCCAGCAGCCCAGACTACCAAGGGGCAGATACGCAGTATTTT
TRBV7-8	TRBJ2-5	TRBD2	many	CASSWTSLVETQYF	TGTGCCAGCAGCTGGACTAGCCTTGTGGAGACCCAGTACTTC
TRBV7-9	TRBJ2-7	TRBD2	-	CASSLPVGTSRYEQYF	TGTGCCAGCAGCTTACCGGTAGGGACTAGCAGGTACGAGCAGTACTTC
TRBV2	TRBJ2-2	-	-	CASSDLSANTGELFF	TGTGCCAGCAGTGATTTGTCTGCGAACACCGGGGAGCTGTTTTTT
TRBV19	TRBJ1-1	-	-	CASSMARFTEAFF	TGTGCCAGTAGTATGGCCAGGTTCACTGAAGCTTTCTTT
TRBV5-4	TRBJ1-2	TRBD1	many	CASSLAGTVKRGYTF	TGTGCCAGCAGCTTGGCCGGGACAGTAAAGAGGGGCTACACCTTC
TRBV7-6	TRBJ1-5	-	many	CASSPTWTVVGNQPQHF	TGTGCCAGCAGCCCCACGTGGACAGTCGTCGGCAATCAGCCCCAGCATTTT
TRBV6-1	TRBJ2-7	-	many	CASSLSGTYEQYF	TGTGCCAGCAGTCTGAGTGGTACCTACGAGCAGTACTTC
TRBV7-2	TRBJ2-1	TRBD2	many	CASSLAVRLAGGNEQFF	TGTGCCAGCAGCTTAGCGGTGCGACTAGCGGGGGGGAATGAGCAGTTCTTC
TRBV12-3/TRBV12-4	TRBJ1-1	-	few	CASSWQGLNTEAFF	TGTGCCAGCAGTTGGCAGGGCCTGAACACTGAAGCTTTCTTT
TRBV7-6	TRBJ1-3	TRBD1	-	CASSLQPRDSSGNTIYF	TGTGCCAGCAGCCTACAGCCCCGGGACAGCTCTGGAAACACCATATATTTT
TRBV20-1	TRBJ2-1	TRBD2	-	CSARGAASGAPFYNEQFF	TGCAGTGCTAGGGGGGCGGCTAGCGGGGCCCCTTTCTACAATGAGCAGTTCTTC
TRBV6-6	TRBJ1-4	-	-	CASSYSEGENEKLFF	TGTGCCAGCAGTTACTCAGAGGGGGAGAATGAAAAACTGTTTTTT
TRBV4-1	TRBJ2-7	-	-	CASSQANEQYF	TGCGCCAGCAGCCAAGCCAACGAGCAGTACTTC
TRBV4-1	TRBJ2-1	TRBD2	-	CASSQSPGLSINEQFF	TGCGCCAGCAGCCAATCCCCGGGACTATCAATCAATGAGCAGTTCTTC
TRBV28	TRBJ1-3	TRBD1	many	CASSRLEGARGNTIYF	TGTGCCAGCAGCCGGCTTGAGGGGGCGAGGGGAAACACCATATATTTT
TRBV12-3/TRBV12-4	TRBJ2-3	-	few	CASSFSDTQYF	TGTGCCAGCAGTTTTTCGGATACGCAGTATTTT
TRBV20-1	TRBJ1-5	TRBD1	-	CSARLIGGKGDQPQHF	TGCAGTGCTAGATTAATAGGGGGCAAGGGAGATCAGCCCCAGCATTTT
TRBV27	TRBJ1-2	-	few	CASSPVLADSYGYTF	TGTGCCAGCAGCCCGGTCCTGGCAGACTCCTATGGCTACACCTTC
TRBV7-9	TRBJ1-5	-	-	CASSPRQPNQPQHF	TGTGCCAGCAGCCCGAGACAGCCCAATCAGCCCCAGCATTTT
TRBV24-1	TRBJ2-2	-	-	CATSDNAGELFF	TGTGCCACCAGTGATAACGCCGGGGAGCTGTTTTTT
TRBV11-2	TRBJ2-1	TRBD1	few	CASSQTGTGIFNEQFF	TGTGCCAGCAGCCAAACAGGGACAGGGATCTTCAATGAGCAGTTCTTC
TRBV12-3/TRBV12-4	TRBJ1-1	TRBD1	-	CASSTGTGYRGTEAFF	TGTGCCAGCAGCACCGGGACAGGGTACCGGGGCACTGAAGCTTTCTTT
TRBV7-9	TRBJ2-3	-	few	CASSPGPLRTDTQYF	TGTGCCAGCAGTCCAGGACCTCTTCGCACAGATACGCAGTATTTT
TRBV7-9	TRBJ2-7	-	-	CASSPPEKHGGPSYEQYF	TGTGCCAGCAGCCCCCCCGAGAAACATGGGGGGCCTTCCTACGAGCAGTACTTC
TRBV19	TRBJ1-1	TRBD1	many	CASTLLTGGLNTEAFF	TGTGCCAGTACGTTGTTGACAGGGGGCCTGAACACTGAAGCTTTCTTT
TRBV7-2	TRBJ2-7	-	-	CASSGGSNYEQYF	TGTGCCAGCAGCGGGGGGAGTAACTACGAGCAGTACTTC
TRBV6-5	TRBJ1-2	-	-	CASSYSSQPSKGYTF	TGTGCCAGCAGTTACTCGAGCCAGCCTTCAAAAGGCTACACCTTC
TRBV20-1	TRBJ2-1	TRBD1	-	CSARGQGAKTDYNEQFF	TGCAGTGCTAGGGGCCAGGGGGCGAAAACAGATTATAATGAGCAGTTCTTC
TRBV7-9	TRBJ2-1	TRBD1	-	CASSPPAGQDINEQFF	TGTGCCAGCAGCCCTCCAGCAGGACAGGACATCAATGAGCAGTTCTTC
TRBV4-1	TRBJ1-1	-	-	CASSQEEVGTEAFF	TGCGCCAGCAGCCAAGAAGAGGTTGGCACTGAAGCTTTCTTT
TRBV7-6	TRBJ1-4	-	-	CASSAEEKLFF	TGTGCCAGCAGCGCTGAGGAAAAACTGTTTTTT
TRBV4-1	TRBJ2-1	-	-	CASSQGRDNEQFF	TGCGCCAGCAGCCAAGGGCGGGACAATGAGCAGTTCTTC
TRBV7-9	TRBJ1-3	-	-	CAGTGTPGNTIYF	TGTGCCGGCACCGGGACACCTGGAAACACCATATATTTT
TRBV28	TRBJ1-5	-	few	CATGDNQPQHF	TGTGCCACCGGGGACAATCAGCCCCAGCATTTT
TRBV7-3	TRBJ2-7	-	-	CASSSVTTGSYEQYF	TGTGCCAGCAGTTCAGTCACGACAGGTTCATACGAGCAGTACTTC
TRBV29-1	TRBJ2-3	-	few	CSVVRAPSTDTQYF	TGCAGCGTTGTAAGGGCTCCTAGCACAGATACGCAGTATTTT
TRBV4-1	TRBJ1-1	-	-	CASRGAWGTEAFF	TGCGCCAGCAGGGGGGCATGGGGTACTGAAGCTTTCTTT
TRBV7-8	TRBJ1-1	-	-	CASSFLLNTEAFF	TGTGCCAGCAGCTTCCTCCTGAACACTGAAGCTTTCTTT
TRBV6-5	TRBJ2-7	-	-	CASMSRRTTYEQYF	TGTGCCAGCATGTCCAGGAGAACCACCTACGAGCAGTACTTC
TRBV24-1	TRBJ2-5	-	few	CATSDRGGLRYQETQYF	TGTGCCACCAGTGATCGTGGTGGGTTGCGGTACCAAGAGACCCAGTACTTC
TRBV5-4	TRBJ2-7	TRBD2	few	CASSFAGGGYEQYF	TGTGCCAGCAGCTTCGCGGGGGGAGGGTACGAGCAGTACTTC
TRBV14	TRBJ1-3	-	-	CASSQVADSGIDTIYF	TGTGCCAGCAGCCAAGTAGCAGACTCTGGAATTGACACCATATATTTT
TRBV19	TRBJ1-2	-	many	CASSIDGYYGYTF	TGTGCCAGTAGTATAGACGGATACTATGGCTACACCTTC